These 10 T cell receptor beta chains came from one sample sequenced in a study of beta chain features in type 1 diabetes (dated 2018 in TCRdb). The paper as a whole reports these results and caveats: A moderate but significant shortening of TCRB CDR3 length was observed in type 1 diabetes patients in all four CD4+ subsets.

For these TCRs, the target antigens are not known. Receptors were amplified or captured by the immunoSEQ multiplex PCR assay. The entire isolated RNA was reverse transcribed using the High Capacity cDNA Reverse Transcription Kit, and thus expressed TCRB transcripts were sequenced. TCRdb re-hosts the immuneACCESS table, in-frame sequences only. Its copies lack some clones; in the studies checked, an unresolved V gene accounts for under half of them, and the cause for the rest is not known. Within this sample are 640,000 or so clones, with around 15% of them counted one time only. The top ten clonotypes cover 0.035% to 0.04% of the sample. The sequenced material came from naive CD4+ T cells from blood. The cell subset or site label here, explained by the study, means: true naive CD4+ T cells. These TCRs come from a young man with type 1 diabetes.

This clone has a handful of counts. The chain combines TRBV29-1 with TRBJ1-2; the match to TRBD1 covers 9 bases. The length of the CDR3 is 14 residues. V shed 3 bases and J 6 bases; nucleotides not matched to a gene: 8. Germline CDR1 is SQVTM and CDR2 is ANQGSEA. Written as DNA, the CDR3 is TGCAGCGTTGAGGATGGACAGGGGATCGATGGCTACACCTTC. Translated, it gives CSVEDGQGIDGYTF.

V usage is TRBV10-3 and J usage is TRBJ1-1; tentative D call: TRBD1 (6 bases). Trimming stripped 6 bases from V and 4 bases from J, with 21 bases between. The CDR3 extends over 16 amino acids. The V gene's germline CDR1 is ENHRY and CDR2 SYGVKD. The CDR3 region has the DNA TGTGCCATCAGGGACTGGGGGGGCCCATCGGGCACTGAAGCTTTCTTT. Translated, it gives CAIRDWGGPSGTEAFF.

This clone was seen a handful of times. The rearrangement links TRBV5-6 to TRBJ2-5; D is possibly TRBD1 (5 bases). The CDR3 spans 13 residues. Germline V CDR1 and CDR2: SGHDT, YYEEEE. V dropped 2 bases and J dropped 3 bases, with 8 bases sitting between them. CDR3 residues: CASSFRQKETQYF. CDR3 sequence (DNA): TGTGCCAGCAGCTTTCGACAGAAAGAGACCCAGTACTTC.

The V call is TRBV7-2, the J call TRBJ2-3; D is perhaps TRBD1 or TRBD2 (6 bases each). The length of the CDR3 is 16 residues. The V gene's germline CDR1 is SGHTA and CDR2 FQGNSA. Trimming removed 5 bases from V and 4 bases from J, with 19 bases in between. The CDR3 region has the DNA TGTGCCAGCAGCCCCCCTAGGGGGGTGCTGCCAGATACGCAGTATTTT. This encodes CASSPPRGVLPDTQYF.

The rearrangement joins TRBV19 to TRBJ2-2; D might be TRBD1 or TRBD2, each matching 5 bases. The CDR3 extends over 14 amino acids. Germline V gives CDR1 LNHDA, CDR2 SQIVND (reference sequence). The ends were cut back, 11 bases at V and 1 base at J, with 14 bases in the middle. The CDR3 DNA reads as TGTGCCGGGGGAACTGCGGGGAACACCGGGGAGCTGTTTTTT. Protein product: CAGGTAGNTGELFF.

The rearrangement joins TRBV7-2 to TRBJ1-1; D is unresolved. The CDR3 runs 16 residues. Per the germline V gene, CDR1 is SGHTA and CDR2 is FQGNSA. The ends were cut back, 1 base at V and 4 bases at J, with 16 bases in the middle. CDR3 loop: CASSLVGSSRGTEAFF. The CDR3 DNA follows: TGTGCCAGCAGCTTAGTGGGGTCCTCCCGGGGCACTGAAGCTTTCTTT.

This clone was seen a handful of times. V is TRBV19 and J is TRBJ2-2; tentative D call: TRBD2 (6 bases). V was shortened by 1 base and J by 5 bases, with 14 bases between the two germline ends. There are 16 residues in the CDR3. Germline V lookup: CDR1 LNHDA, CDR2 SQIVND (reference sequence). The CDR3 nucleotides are TGTGCCAGTAGTATAGCGGAGGGATTGGGAACCGGGGAGCTGTTTTTT. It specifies CASSIAEGLGTGELFF.

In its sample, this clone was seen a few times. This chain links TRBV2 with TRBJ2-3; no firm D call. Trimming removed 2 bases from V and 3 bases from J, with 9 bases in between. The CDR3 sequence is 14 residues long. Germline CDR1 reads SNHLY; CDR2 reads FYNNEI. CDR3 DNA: TGTGCCAGCAGTGAATCGCAGATTACAGATACGCAGTATTTT. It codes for CASSESQITDTQYF.

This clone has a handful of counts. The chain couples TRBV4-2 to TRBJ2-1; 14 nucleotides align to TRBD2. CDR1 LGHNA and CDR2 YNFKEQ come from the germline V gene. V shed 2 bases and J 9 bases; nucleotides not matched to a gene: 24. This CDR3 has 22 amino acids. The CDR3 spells CASSQPPADWTSGRTGGGEQFF. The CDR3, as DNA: TGTGCCAGCAGCCAACCTCCCGCCGATTGGACTAGCGGGAGGACGGGGGGAGGTGAGCAGTTCTTC.

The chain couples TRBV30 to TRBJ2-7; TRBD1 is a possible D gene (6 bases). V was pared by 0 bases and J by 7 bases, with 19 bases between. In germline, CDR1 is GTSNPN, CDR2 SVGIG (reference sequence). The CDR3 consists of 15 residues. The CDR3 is CAWSVLRGSIGEQYF. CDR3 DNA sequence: TGTGCCTGGAGTGTACTTAGGGGGTCTATTGGAGAGCAGTACTTC.